This T cell receptor (beta chain) was documented in a study of blood T cell repertoires in COVID-19. Whole-study context: The cDNA or gDNA used as material had been derived from T cells, B-cell-depleted T cells, or PBMCs.

As handled by the study authors: Quantification of nucleated cells was approximated via reference gene primer amplification. Clones were sequenced by immunoSEQ multiplex PCR, and TCRdb holds only the in-frame ones, with some missing. Clone size and V and J calls were adopted from that table, with D and trimming inferred from the DNA. Of about 71,000 clones detected, 82% appear once; the ten largest clones hold roughly an eighth. Germline loops: CDR1 SGHAT, CDR2 FQNNGV. The CDR3 extends over 17 amino acids. The ends lost 5 bases at V and 7 bases at J; junction bases unmatched: 16. This TCR was recovered from a woman older than 75 with acute or convalescent COVID-19. The chain carries TRBV11-2 and TRBJ1-2; 10 nucleotides agree with TRBD1. Material for sequencing was peripheral blood. CDR3 protein: CASSPLGDRGASFGYTF. The CDR3 DNA sequence: TGTGCCAGCAGCCCATTGGGGGACAGGGGAGCCTCTTTTGGCTACACCTTC.